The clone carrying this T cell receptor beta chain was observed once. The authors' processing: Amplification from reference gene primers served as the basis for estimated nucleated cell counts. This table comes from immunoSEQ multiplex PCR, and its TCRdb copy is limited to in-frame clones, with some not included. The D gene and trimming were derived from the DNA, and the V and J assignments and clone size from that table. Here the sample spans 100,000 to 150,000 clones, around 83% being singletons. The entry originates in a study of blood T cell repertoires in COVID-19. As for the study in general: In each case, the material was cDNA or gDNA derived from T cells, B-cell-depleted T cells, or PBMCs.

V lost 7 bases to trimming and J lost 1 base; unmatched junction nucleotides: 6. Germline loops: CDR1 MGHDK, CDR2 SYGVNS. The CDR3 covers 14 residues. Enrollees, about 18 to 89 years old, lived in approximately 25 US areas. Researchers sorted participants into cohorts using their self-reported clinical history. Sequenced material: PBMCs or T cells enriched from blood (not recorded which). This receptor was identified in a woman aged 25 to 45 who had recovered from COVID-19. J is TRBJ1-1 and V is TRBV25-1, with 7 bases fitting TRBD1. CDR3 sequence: CASTETGWNTEAFF. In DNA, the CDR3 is TGTGCCAGCACCGAGACAGGGTGGAACACTGAAGCTTTCTTT. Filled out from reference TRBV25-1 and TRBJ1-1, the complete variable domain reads EADIYQTPRYLVIGTGKKITLECSQTMGHDKMYWYQQDPGMELHLIHYSYGVNSTEKGDLSSESTVSRIRTEHFPLTLESARPSHTSQYLCASTETGWNTEAFFGQGTRLTVV.